The 18 T cell receptor beta chains in this list originate from one sample, sequenced in a study of early T cells in non-severe SARS-CoV-2 infection. From the 5' RACE reads, TCRdb called clonotypes with MiXCR, one entry per CDR3 protein. Of about 89,000 distinct CDR3 sequences in the sample, approximately 16% were seen once. The sequenced sample was whole blood, obtained at baseline. The receptors stem from an adult who was a healthcare worker with PCR-confirmed SARS-CoV-2 infection or an uninfected control (not recorded which).

Here the CDR3 DNA reads TGCGCCAGCAGCTTGGGACAGAGAGATAATTCACCCCTCCACTTT. It specifies CASSLGQRDNSPLHF. This chain connects TRBV5-1 to TRBJ1-6, with D possibly TRBD1 on 5 matching bases. V lost 0 bases and J lost 5, with 9 bases in between. This CDR3 region has 15 residues. Germline CDR1 reads SGHRS; CDR2 reads YFSETQ.

In this sample, this clonotype turned up many times. This chain uses TRBV27 with TRBJ2-1, with D possibly matching TRBD2 (6 bases). The germline gives CDR1 MNHEY, CDR2 SMNVEV (reference sequence). Trimming took off 5 bases at V and 2 bases at J, with 10 bases between the two ends. The CDR3 has 14 amino acids. The CDR3 reads CASSPGGPYNEQFF. As DNA, the CDR3 is TGTGCCAGCAGTCCCGGGGGTCCCTACAATGAGCAGTTCTTC.

Worth noting for this clonotype: A junction boundary mismatches the germline segment, possibly from a read error. V is TRBV6-6 and J is TRBJ2-7; no firm D call. Per the germline V gene, CDR1 is MNHNY and CDR2 is SVGAGI (reference sequence). This CDR3 is 13 amino acids long. The CDR3 region has the DNA TGTGCCAGCAGTTCATCCGGCCCCTACGAGCAGCACTTC. Translation gives CASSSSGPYEQHF.

The table lists this clonotype with many counts. The chain uses TRBV9 and TRBJ2-1; the D is unclear. CDR1 is SGDLS, CDR2 YYNGEE, per germline. The CDR3 spans 14 residues. V was cut by 0 bases and J by 6 bases, with 10 bases left in between. The chain's CDR3 is CASSVAHVSNEQFF. As DNA, the CDR3 is TGTGCCAGCAGCGTAGCGCACGTTTCCAATGAGCAGTTCTTC. Looking up the rest from reference TRBV9 and TRBJ2-1 gives the full variable domain: DSGVTQTPKHLITATGQRVTLRCSPRSGDLSVYWYQQSLDQGLQFLIQYYNGEERAKGNILERFSAQQFPDLHSELNLSSLELGDSALYFCASSVAHVSNEQFFGPGTRLTVL.

V and J are TRBV12-1 and TRBJ2-1; TRBD1, the table's D call, was not compared with the DNA. TRBV12-1 is classified as a pseudogene. This CDR3 region has 14 residues. This CDR3 reads CASDPSGTYNEQFF. The DNA of the CDR3 is TGTGCCAGCGATCCTTCGGGAACTTACAATGAGCAGTTCTTC.

The rearrangement joins TRBV28 to TRBJ2-3; 8 nucleotides line up with TRBD2. This CDR3 contains 16 residues. The junction had 7 bases not matched to a gene; V was cut back by 3 bases and J by 2 bases. Germline CDR1 MDHEN, CDR2 SYDVKM. For the CDR3, the DNA is TGTGCCAGCAGTTTGGTAAGCGGGAGCAACACAGATACGCAGTATTTT. It yields the protein CASSLVSGSNTDTQYF.

The V gene is TRBV7-2, the J gene TRBJ2-7, with 9 nucleotides matching TRBD2. Germline-derived CDR1 and CDR2 are SGHTA and FQGNSA. The CDR3 length is 16 residues. J lost 0 bases, V lost 0 bases, and 3 bases had no gene match. CDR3 DNA: TGTGCCAGCAGCTTAGCTAGCGGGGGCATCTCCTACGAGCAGTACTTC. The encoded protein is CASSLASGGISYEQYF.

V usage is TRBV12-3 or TRBV12-4 and J usage is TRBJ1-5; D is unresolved. The CDR3 length is 11 residues. The ends were cut back, 1 base at V and 8 bases at J, with 3 bases in the middle. The CDR3 spells CASSLGEPQHF. For the CDR3, the DNA is TGTGCCAGCAGTTTAGGAGAGCCCCAGCATTTT.

This sequence joins TRBV15 and TRBJ2-1; either TRBD1 or TRBD2 may fit D (5 bases each). CDR1 is LNHNV and CDR2 is YYDKDF in the germline V gene (reference sequence). The V end was cut by 4 bases, the J end by 7 bases, with 17 bases between. This CDR3 spans 15 amino acids. For the CDR3, the DNA is TGTGCCACCAGCACCCCCGGGGTCAGGGCAAATGAGCAGTTCTTC. This translates into CATSTPGVRANEQFF.

This chain uses TRBV4-1 with TRBJ1-3; TRBD1 is a possible D gene (6 bases). The CDR3 runs to 17 residues. Germline CDR1 is MGHRA and CDR2 is YSYEKL. Trimming removed 0 bases at V and 4 bases at J, with 16 bases between. The CDR3 reads CASSQENRVFVGNTIYF. Written as DNA, the CDR3 is TGCGCCAGCAGCCAAGAAAACAGGGTATTTGTGGGAAACACCATATATTTT.

This clonotype was observed a few times. This chain connects TRBV2 to TRBJ2-1; unclear D gene. V lost 6 bases to trimming and J lost 8 bases, with 14 bases between them. This CDR3 contains 13 residues. Germline CDR1 and CDR2: SNHLY and FYNNEI. CDR3 residues: CASSPIQGHEQFF. The CDR3 DNA is TGTGCCAGCAGCCCGATCCAAGGGCATGAGCAGTTCTTC. The entire variable domain, with the rest obtained from reference TRBV2 and TRBJ2-1, is as follows: EPEVTQTPSHQVTQMGQEVILRCVPISNHLYFYWYRQILGQKVEFLVSFYNNEISEKSEIFDDQFSVERPDGSNFTLKIRSTKLEDSAMYFCASSPIQGHEQFFGPGTRLTVL.

The J gene is TRBJ2-7, the V gene TRBV30; D ambiguous. The CDR3 covers 13 residues. The ends were cut back, 4 bases at V and 3 bases at J, with 13 bases in the middle. In germline, CDR1 is GTSNPN, CDR2 SVGIG (reference sequence). The CDR3 DNA reads TGTGCCTGGACCCCACCCGGCAGCTACGAGCAGTACTTC. Protein sequence: CAWTPPGSYEQYF. Full variable domain (remainder filled in from reference TRBV30 and TRBJ2-7): SQTIHQWPATLVQPVGSPLSLECTVEGTSNPNLYWYRQAAGRGLQLLFYSVGIGQISSEVPQNLSASRPQDRQFILSSKKLLLSDSGFYLCAWTPPGSYEQYFGPGTRLTVT.

This clonotype turned up a few times. V and J are TRBV5-1 and TRBJ2-7, with 11 bases identical to TRBD2. After removal of 4 bases from V and 7 bases from J, the junction contained 10 bases not matched to a gene. Germline lookup yields CDR1 SGHRS and CDR2 YFSETQ. This CDR3 contains 15 residues. The chain's CDR3 is CASSVLAGATGEQYF. Here the CDR3 DNA reads TGCGCCAGCAGCGTACTAGCGGGAGCCACGGGGGAGCAGTACTTC.

This clonotype was counted only a few times. This chain uses TRBV28 with TRBJ1-6, with D possibly TRBD1 on 5 matching bases. Trimming left V 3 bases short and J 10 bases short, with 13 bases between. In germline, CDR1 is MDHEN, CDR2 SYDVKM. This CDR3 is 14 amino acids long. For the CDR3, the DNA is TGTGCCAGCAGTTTTGGGCAGGGTCACTCACCCCTCCACTTT. It is translated as CASSFGQGHSPLHF.

This clonotype has only a few counts. CDR3 sequence (DNA): TGCAGTGCCGATTCCAGGGACAGCGGTTCCTATGGCTACACCTTC. Residues: CSADSRDSGSYGYTF. The chain uses TRBV20-1 and TRBJ1-2, with 7 nucleotides matching TRBD1. CDR3 length equals 15 residues. The germline gives CDR1 DFQATT, CDR2 SNEGSKA (reference sequence). V shed 6 bases, J shed 4 bases, and the junction held 14 bases outside the gene matches.

This clonotype was observed a few times. V is TRBV20-1 and J is TRBJ2-1; possibly TRBD1 for D (5 bases). The CDR3 extends over 10 amino acids. With 7 bases removed from V and 9 bases from J, the gap between germline ends came to 10 bases. Germline CDR1 is DFQATT and CDR2 is SNEGSKA (reference sequence). CDR3 protein: CSVLGAEQFF. The CDR3 region has the DNA TGCAGTGTTCTAGGGGCTGAGCAGTTCTTC.

In this sample, this clonotype turned up a few times. The rearrangement links TRBV7-3 to TRBJ1-6; tentative D call: TRBD1 (6 bases). The CDR3 covers 16 residues. With 5 bases removed from V and 0 bases from J, the gap between germline ends came to 11 bases. CDR1 is SGHTA and CDR2 is FQGTGA in the germline V gene. The CDR3 coding sequence is TGTGCCAGCAGCCCTTCGGGGGCCTCCTATAATTCACCCCTCCACTTT. Its translation is CASSPSGASYNSPLHF.

This clonotype was counted at least ten times. V is TRBV20-1 and J is TRBJ1-4; possible D gene TRBD1, 6 bases. The CDR3 sequence is 16 residues long. CDR1 is DFQATT and CDR2 is SNEGSKA in the germline V gene (reference sequence). V was trimmed by 4 bases and J by 4 bases, leaving 19 bases between them. In DNA form, the CDR3 reads TGCAGTGCTACCTTCAAAAGGGGGGTGTATAATGAAAAACTGTTTTTT. It codes for CSATFKRGVYNEKLFF.